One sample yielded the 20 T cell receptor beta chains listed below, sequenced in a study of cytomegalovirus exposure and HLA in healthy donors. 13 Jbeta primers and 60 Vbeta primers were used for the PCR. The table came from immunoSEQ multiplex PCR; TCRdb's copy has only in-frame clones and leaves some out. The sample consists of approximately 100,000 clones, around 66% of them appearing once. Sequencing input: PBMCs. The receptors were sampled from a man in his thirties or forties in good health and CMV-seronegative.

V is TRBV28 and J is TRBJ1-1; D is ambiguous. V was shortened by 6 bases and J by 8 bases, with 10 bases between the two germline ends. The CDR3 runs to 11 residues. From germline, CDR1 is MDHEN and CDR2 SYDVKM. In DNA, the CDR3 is TGTGCCAGCAGGGTAGCCACCGAAGCTTTCTTT. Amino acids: CASRVATEAFF.

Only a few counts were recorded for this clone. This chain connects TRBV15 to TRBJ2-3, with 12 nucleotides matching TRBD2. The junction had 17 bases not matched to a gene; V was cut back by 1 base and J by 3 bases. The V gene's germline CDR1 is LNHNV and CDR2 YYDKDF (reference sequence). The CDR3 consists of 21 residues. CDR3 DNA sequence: TGTGCCACCAGCAGAGGTTGGCTAGCGGGGGGGCCTTTTTCCAGAACAGATACGCAGTATTTT. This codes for CATSRGWLAGGPFSRTDTQYF.

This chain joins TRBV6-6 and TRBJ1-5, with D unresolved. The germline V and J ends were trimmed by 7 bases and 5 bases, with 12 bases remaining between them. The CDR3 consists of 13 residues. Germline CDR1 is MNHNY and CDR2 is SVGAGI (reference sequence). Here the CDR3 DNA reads TGTGCCAGCAACCCCAGTGGTTATCAGCCCCAGCATTTT. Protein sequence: CASNPSGYQPQHF.

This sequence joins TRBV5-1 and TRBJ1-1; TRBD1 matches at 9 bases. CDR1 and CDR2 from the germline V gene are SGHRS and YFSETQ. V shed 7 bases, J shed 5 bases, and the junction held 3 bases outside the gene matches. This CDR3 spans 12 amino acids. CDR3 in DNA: TGCGCCAGCGGACAGGGGTATACTGAAGCTTTCTTT. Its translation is CASGQGYTEAFF. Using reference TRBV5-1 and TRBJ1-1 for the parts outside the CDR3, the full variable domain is KAGVTQTPRYLIKTRGQQVTLSCSPISGHRSVSWYQQTPGQGLQFLFEYFSETQRNKGNFPGRFSGRQFSNSRSEMNVSTLELGDSALYLCASGQGYTEAFFGQGTRLTVV.

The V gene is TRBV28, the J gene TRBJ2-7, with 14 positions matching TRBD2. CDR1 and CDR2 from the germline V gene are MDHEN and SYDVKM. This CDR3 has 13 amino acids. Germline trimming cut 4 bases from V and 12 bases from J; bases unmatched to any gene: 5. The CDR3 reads CASSWGLAGDRYF. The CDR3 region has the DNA TGTGCCAGCAGTTGGGGACTAGCGGGAGATCGGTACTTC.

CDR3 amino acids: CASSQTLYEQYF. CDR3 bases: TGTGCCAGCAGCCAGACTCTCTACGAGCAGTACTTC. The V and J genes are TRBV14 and TRBJ2-7; the D is unclear. CDR1 SGHDN and CDR2 FVKESK come from the germline V gene. This CDR3 contains 12 residues. V was pared by 3 bases and J by 3 bases, with 6 bases between. Based on the CDR3 plus reference TRBV14 and TRBJ2-7, the full variable domain is EAGVTQFPSHSVIEKGQTVTLRCDPISGHDNLYWYRRVMGKEIKFLLHFVKESKQDESGMPNNRFLAERTGGTYSTLKVQPAELEDSGVYFCASSQTLYEQYFGPGTRLTVT.

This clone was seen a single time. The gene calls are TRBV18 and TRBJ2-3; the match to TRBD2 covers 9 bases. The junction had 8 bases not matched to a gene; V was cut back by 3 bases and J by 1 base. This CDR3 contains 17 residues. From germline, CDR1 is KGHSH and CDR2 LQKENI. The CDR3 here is CASSPRLRTSGTDTQYF. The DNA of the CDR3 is TGTGCCAGCTCACCCAGATTAAGGACTAGCGGCACAGATACGCAGTATTTT. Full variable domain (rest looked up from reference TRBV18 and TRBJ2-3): NAGVMQNPRHLVRRRGQEARLRCSPMKGHSHVYWYRQLPEEGLKFMVYLQKENIIDESGMPKERFSAEFPKEGPSILRIQQVVRGDSAAYFCASSPRLRTSGTDTQYFGPGTRLTVL.

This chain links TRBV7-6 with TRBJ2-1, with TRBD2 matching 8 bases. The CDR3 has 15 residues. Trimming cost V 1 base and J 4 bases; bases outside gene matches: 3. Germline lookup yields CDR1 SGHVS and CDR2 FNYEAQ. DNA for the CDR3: TGTGCCAGCAGCTTAGAAGGCGGGGGGTACAATGAGCAGTTCTTC. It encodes CASSLEGGGYNEQFF.

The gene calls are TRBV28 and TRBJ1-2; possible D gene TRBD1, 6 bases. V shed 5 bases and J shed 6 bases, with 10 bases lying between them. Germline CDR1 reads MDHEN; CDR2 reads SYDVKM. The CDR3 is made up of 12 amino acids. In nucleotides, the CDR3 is TGTGCCAGCAGTGACAGGATCCATGGCTACACCTTC. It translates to CASSDRIHGYTF.

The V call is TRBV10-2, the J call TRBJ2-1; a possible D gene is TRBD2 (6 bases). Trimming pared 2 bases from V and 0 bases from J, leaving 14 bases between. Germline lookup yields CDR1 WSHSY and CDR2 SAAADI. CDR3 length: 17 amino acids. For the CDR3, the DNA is TGCGCCAGCAGTGAGCTTAGCGGAAGCCACTCCTACAATGAGCAGTTCTTC. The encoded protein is CASSELSGSHSYNEQFF.

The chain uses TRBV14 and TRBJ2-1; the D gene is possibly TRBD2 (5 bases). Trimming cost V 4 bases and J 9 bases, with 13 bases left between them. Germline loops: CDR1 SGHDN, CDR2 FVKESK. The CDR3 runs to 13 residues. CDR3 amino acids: CASSPLDSGEQFF. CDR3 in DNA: TGTGCCAGCAGCCCACTAGATTCGGGTGAGCAGTTCTTC.

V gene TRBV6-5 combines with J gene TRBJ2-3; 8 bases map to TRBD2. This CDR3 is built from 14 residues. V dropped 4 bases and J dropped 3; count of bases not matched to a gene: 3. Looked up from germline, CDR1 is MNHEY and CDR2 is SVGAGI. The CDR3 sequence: CASSSPGGTDTQYF. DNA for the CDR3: TGTGCCAGCAGTTCCCCGGGAGGGACAGATACGCAGTATTTT.

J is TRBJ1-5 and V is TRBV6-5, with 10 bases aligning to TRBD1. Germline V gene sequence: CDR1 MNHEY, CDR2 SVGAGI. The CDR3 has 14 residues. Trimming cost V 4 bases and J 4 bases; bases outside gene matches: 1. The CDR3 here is CASSSGQGNQPQHF. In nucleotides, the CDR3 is TGTGCCAGCAGTTCGGGACAGGGGAATCAGCCCCAGCATTTT.

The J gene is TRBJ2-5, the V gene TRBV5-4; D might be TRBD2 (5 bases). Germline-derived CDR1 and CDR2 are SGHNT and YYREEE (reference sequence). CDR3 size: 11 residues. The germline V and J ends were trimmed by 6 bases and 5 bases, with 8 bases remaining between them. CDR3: CASIGEETQYF. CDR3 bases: TGTGCCAGCATTGGGGAGGAGACCCAGTACTTC.

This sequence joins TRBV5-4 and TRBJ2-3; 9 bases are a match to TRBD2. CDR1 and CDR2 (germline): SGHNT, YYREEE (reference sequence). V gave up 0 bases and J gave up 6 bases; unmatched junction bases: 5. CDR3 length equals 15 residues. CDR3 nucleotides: TGTGCCAGCAGCTTGGAGGGCGGGAGGGCTGATACGCAGTATTTT. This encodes CASSLEGGRADTQYF.

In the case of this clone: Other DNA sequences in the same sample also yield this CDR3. CDR3 in amino acids: CASSPTGDYGYTF. CDR3 DNA sequence: TGTGCCAGCTCCCCGACAGGGGACTATGGCTACACCTTC. The chain couples TRBV18 to TRBJ1-2, with 8 bases that match TRBD1. The CDR3 length is 13 residues. Per germline, CDR1 KGHSH and CDR2 LQKENI. The ends lost 6 bases at V and 3 bases at J; junction bases unmatched: 3.

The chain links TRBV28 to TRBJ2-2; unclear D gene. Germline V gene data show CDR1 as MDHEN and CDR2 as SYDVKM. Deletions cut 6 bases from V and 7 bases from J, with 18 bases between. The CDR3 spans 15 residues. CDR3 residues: CASSLPGLVLGELFF. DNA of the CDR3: TGTGCCAGCAGCCTCCCCGGTCTAGTCCTCGGGGAGCTGTTTTTT. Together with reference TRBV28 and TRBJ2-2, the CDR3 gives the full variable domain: DVKVTQSSRYLVKRTGEKVFLECVQDMDHENMFWYRQDPGLGLRLIYFSYDVKMKEKGDIPEGYSVSREKKERFSLILESASTNQTSMYLCASSLPGLVLGELFFGEGSRLTVL.

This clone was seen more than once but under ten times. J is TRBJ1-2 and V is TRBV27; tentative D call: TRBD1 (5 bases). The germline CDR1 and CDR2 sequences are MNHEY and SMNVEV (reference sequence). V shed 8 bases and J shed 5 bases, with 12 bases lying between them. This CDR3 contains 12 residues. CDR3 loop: CASGNQGYGYTF. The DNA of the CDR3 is TGTGCCAGCGGAAACCAGGGATATGGCTACACCTTC.

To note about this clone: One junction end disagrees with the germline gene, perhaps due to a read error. The CDR3 DNA reads as TGTGCTAGCAGCTTGACGGACAGCCCAACCTACGAGCAGTACTTC. This sequence encodes CASSLTDSPTYEQYF. This chain joins TRBV7-7 and TRBJ2-7, with TRBD1 as a possible D gene (6 bases). The CDR3 spans 15 residues. CDR1 and CDR2 from the germline V gene are SSHAT and FNYEAQ (reference sequence).

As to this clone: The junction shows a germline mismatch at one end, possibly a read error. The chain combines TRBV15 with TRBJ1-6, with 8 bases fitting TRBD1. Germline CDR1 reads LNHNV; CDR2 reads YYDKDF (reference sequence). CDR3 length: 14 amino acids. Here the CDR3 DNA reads TGTGTCACCAGCGGTGACAGGGGTTATTCACCCCTCCACTTT. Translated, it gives CVTSGDRGYSPLHF.